This T cell receptor (beta chain) is from a study of cytomegalovirus exposure and HLA in healthy donors. Study-wide results and caveats: Most observed TCR sequences were rare, whereas some public TCRs were detected in many donors. A later analysis reported that several of the most significant clusters appeared to be linked to common viral pathogens, among them Epstein-Barr virus. Donor immune exposure was known only as CMV serostatus.

PCR involved 60 Vbeta and 13 Jbeta primers. How the authors handled the data: Roughly 12 million of tens of millions of unique TCR beta chains were shared, per a later count. Profiling relied on immunoSEQ multiplex PCR, and the TCRdb table lists in-frame clones only, not all of them. V and J calls plus clone size are reproduced from that table; the DNA served to infer D and trimming. The sample comprises approximately 130,000 clones, 85% to 90% of which are singletons, and about 6.7% rests with the top ten. Worth noting for this clone: The antigen remains unidentified.

Germline CDR1 is SEHNR and CDR2 is FQNEAQ (reference sequence). This CDR3 is 13 amino acids long. Germline trimming cut 3 bases from V and 6 bases from J; bases unmatched to any gene: 2. Specimen: PBMCs. The TCR sequence derives from a woman under 40 in good health and CMV-seropositive. This sequence joins TRBV7-9 and TRBJ1-5, with 7 positions matching TRBD1. CDR3 protein: CASSLGQPQPQHF. CDR3 nucleotide sequence: TGTGCCAGCAGCTTGGGACAGCCTCAGCCCCAGCATTTT. The variable domain in full, with the rest retrieved from reference TRBV7-9 and TRBJ1-5, is DTGVSQNPRHKITKRGQNVTFRCDPISEHNRLYWYRQTLGQGPEFLTYFQNEAQLEKSRLLSDRFSAERPKGSFSTLEIQRTEQGDSAMYLCASSLGQPQPQHFGDGTRLSIL.